This TCR beta chain was sequenced in a study of identical twins. One entry per CDR3 protein results from TCRdb running MiXCR on the 5' RACE reads. The sample holds approximately 260,000 distinct CDR3 sequences, 6.5% to 9.5% seen once. Trimming stripped 5 bases from V and 3 bases from J, with 17 bases between. Germline V gives CDR1 LGHNA, CDR2 YSLEER. This CDR3 region has 16 residues. This same sample was also part of a study on yellow fever vaccine responses in identical twins.

Sequencing was carried out using CD8+ T cells sorted from blood. The sequence came from a woman between 18 and 29 years old in good health. The V gene is TRBV4-3, the J gene TRBJ2-1, with a tentative D call TRBD2 (6 bases). The CDR3 loop is CASSNGDSRVYNEQFF. The CDR3 DNA reads TGCGCCAGCAGCAACGGGGACTCCAGGGTCTACAATGAGCAGTTCTTC.